This is a list of T cell receptor beta chains from one sample in a study of T cell responses to AZD1222 COVID-19 vaccine. Using immunoSEQ multiplex PCR, the repertoire was profiled, and TCRdb retains in-frame clones only, with some absent. The data contain around 130,000 clones, about 86% of them singletons. The specimen was peripheral blood, collected 28 days after the second AZD1222 dose. The receptors stem from an adult who received the AZD1222 COVID-19 vaccine. Both conserved end residues are part of each CDR3.

cdr3_length,v_call,j_call,cdr3_aa
15,TRBV19,TRBJ1-5,CASSISGQPWQPQHF
16,TRBV10-1,TRBJ2-5,CASSESLAGGEETQYF
15,TRBV4-1,TRBJ1-2,CASSQDGTARWGYTF
16,TRBV29-1,TRBJ2-1,CSVEADRGLSYNEQFF
16,TRBV4-2,TRBJ2-7,CASSQDISQGYHEQYF
15,TRBV14,TRBJ2-3,CASSQGPFGTDTQYF
13,TRBV6-5,TRBJ1-2,CASSTQGAYGYTF
15,TRBV2,TRBJ1-6,CASSPSQVPNSPLHF
16,TRBV3-1/TRBV3-2,TRBJ2-7,CASSLTGTGAIHEQYF
14,TRBV19,TRBJ2-7,CASSGRTGPYEQYF
14,TRBV6-5,TRBJ1-5,CASSHGTGSQPQHF
14,TRBV19,TRBJ1-4,CASSMRKANEKLFF
15,TRBV7-8,TRBJ1-2,CASSSQTASYYGYTF
14,TRBV18,TRBJ1-1,CASSPDRQVPEAFF
15,TRBV19,TRBJ2-3,CASSIGGASRDTQYF
15,TRBV9,TRBJ2-1,CASSPSGTSGGGQFF
14,TRBV5-1,TRBJ2-2,CASSLGQTSGELFF
15,TRBV4-1,TRBJ2-3,CASSQDGGDTDTQYF
13,TRBV6-5,TRBJ1-4,CASSSSLGEKLFF
14,TRBV3-1/TRBV3-2,TRBJ1-1,CASSQRLMNTEAFF